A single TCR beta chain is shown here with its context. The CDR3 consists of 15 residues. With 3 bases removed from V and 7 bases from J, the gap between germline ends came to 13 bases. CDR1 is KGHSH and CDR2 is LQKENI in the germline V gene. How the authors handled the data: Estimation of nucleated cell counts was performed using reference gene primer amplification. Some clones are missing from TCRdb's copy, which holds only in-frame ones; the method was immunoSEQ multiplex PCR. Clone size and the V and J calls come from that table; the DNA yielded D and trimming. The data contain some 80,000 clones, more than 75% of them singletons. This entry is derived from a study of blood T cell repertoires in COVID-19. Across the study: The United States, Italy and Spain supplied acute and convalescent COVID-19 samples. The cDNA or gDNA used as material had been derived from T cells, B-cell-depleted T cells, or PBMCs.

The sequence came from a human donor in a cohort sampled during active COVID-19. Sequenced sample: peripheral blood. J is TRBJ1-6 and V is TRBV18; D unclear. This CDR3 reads CASSPNPVRNSPLHF. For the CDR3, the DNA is TGTGCCAGCTCACCGAATCCTGTGAGGAATTCACCCCTCCACTTT.